This entry is about one TCR beta chain. Its antigen is currently unknown. This sample was taken from a study of vaccination and CD4 T cells after COVID-19. Unmatched junction bases numbered 7, after V lost 6 bases and J lost 7 bases. The CDR3 loop spans 14 amino acids. Germline CDR1 MNHNS, CDR2 SASEGT. Sequenced with the Oncomine TCR Beta short-read assay was DNA taken from cultured CD4+ T cells. MiXCR was run by TCRdb on the PCR reads, yielding one entry per CDR3 protein. The repertoire consists of around 17,000 distinct CDR3 sequences, with less than 60% occurring once and the leading ten covering about 7%. Treatment in this sample: approximately nine-day PBMC culture with coronavirus spike peptide pools or control peptides (ViraFEST assay). The authors isolated CD4+ T cells by negative selection after about ten days of culture.

Source material: CD4+ T cells from blood, cultured in vitro. This chain joins TRBV6-1 and TRBJ1-5, with 9 bases lining up with TRBD1. This TCR derives from a human donor who had recovered from COVID-19. The CDR3 loop is CASRRQGGQQPQHF. The CDR3 DNA reads TGTGCCAGCAGAAGACAGGGGGGCCAGCAGCCCCAGCATTTT.